This record concerns one T cell receptor beta chain sequence. The study assigned cohorts using participant-reported clinical history. The source of the sample is a study of blood T cell repertoires in COVID-19. Repertoires were generated with immunoSEQ multiplex PCR, while TCRdb's copy carries only in-frame clones and drops some. Among more than 400,000 clones listed, about nine tenths were seen once. The specimen sequenced was PBMCs or T cells enriched from blood (not recorded which). This sequence originates from a woman in her late teens or twenties who had recovered from COVID-19.

The CDR3 loop reads CATSRNAGGETQYF. The DNA of the CDR3 is TGTGCCACCTCAAGAAACGCAGGGGGAGAGACCCAGTACTTC. The V and J genes are TRBV27 and TRBJ2-5; 7 bases map to TRBD1. The CDR3 covers 14 residues. CDR1 MNHEY and CDR2 SMNVEV come from the germline V gene (reference sequence). V dropped 10 bases and J dropped 4; count of bases not matched to a gene: 12.